This TCR beta chain came from a study of blood T cell repertoires in COVID-19. In the study overall: PBMCs, B-cell-depleted T cells, or T cells were the source of the cDNA or gDNA that made up the material.

Sequencing used immunoSEQ multiplex PCR; TCRdb keeps in-frame clones, though not all of them. The sample lists about 310,000 clones, about 87% occurring once. Enrolled through a virtual design, the participants were between 18 and 89 years of age and came from fewer than 30 US areas. Each participant's cohort was designated according to participant-reported clinical history. Recovery among Cohort 3 donors was established by two negative PCRs, clearance, or symptom resolution. The germline gives CDR1 SGHTA, CDR2 FQGTGA. V gave up 2 bases and J gave up 9 bases, with 16 bases separating them. This CDR3 spans 15 amino acids.

The origin of this receptor is a woman aged 18-35 years who had recovered from COVID-19. J is TRBJ2-2 and V is TRBV7-3; D is perhaps TRBD2 (5 bases). The specimen was PBMCs or T cells enriched from blood (not recorded which). The CDR3 is CASSLAGPYPRELFF. Written as DNA, the CDR3 is TGTGCCAGCAGCTTAGCGGGCCCCTACCCCCGGGAGCTGTTTTTT.